These T cell receptor beta chains were read from a single sample in a study of human T cells and chemical hapten exposure. A single record per CDR3 protein comes from TCRdb applying MiXCR to the RACE reads. The sample has 150,000 to 200,000 distinct CDR3 sequences, about a fifth seen once. Material: whole blood, obtained in connection with sensitization to the hapten diphenylcyclopropenone (DPC). These receptors originate from a woman aged 45-65 years with alopecia areata. Some clones in this sample may be carry-over from other donors' samples. Each CDR3 is given with its conserved first and last residue. Fields, in order: V gene, CDR3 length, J gene, clone size, D gene, CDR3 protein, CDR3 DNA. The D gene is left open where the match is weak. Size tells how often a clone was seen (once, few, many) or the class of an expanded clone, and some rows leave it out.

v_call: TRBV12-3/TRBV12-4
cdr3_length: 13
j_call: TRBJ2-7
clone_size: .
d_call: .
cdr3_aa: CASATLALYEQYF
cdr3_nt: TGTGCCAGCGCCACCCTAGCGCTCTACGAGCAGTACTTC

v_call: TRBV7-8
cdr3_length: 14
j_call: TRBJ1-2
clone_size: .
d_call: TRBD1
cdr3_aa: CASSLAQGARGYTF
cdr3_nt: TGTGCCAGCAGCTTAGCTCAGGGGGCTCGGGGCTACACCTTC

v_call: TRBV7-2
cdr3_length: 15
j_call: TRBJ2-1
clone_size: few
d_call: .
cdr3_aa: CASSLAVAAYNEQFF
cdr3_nt: TGTGCCAGCAGCTTAGCAGTAGCGGCCTACAATGAGCAGTTCTTC

v_call: TRBV5-1
cdr3_length: 14
j_call: TRBJ2-1
clone_size: .
d_call: .
cdr3_aa: CASSRWATNNEQFF
cdr3_nt: TGCGCCAGCAGCCGGTGGGCCACCAACAATGAGCAGTTCTTC

v_call: TRBV29-1
cdr3_length: 12
j_call: TRBJ2-3
clone_size: .
d_call: .
cdr3_aa: CSVAAGTDTQYF
cdr3_nt: TGCAGCGTTGCCGCAGGCACAGATACGCAGTATTTT

v_call: TRBV3-1
cdr3_length: 13
j_call: TRBJ2-1
clone_size: few
d_call: TRBD2
cdr3_aa: CASSPSPTSGPFF
cdr3_nt: TGTGCCAGCAGCCCTAGCCCAACTAGCGGTCCGTTCTTC

v_call: TRBV11-3
cdr3_length: 16
j_call: TRBJ2-7
clone_size: few
d_call: TRBD2
cdr3_aa: CASSDRLAGLSYEQYF
cdr3_nt: TGTGCCAGCAGCGACCGACTAGCGGGCCTCTCCTACGAGCAGTACTTC

v_call: TRBV29-1
cdr3_length: 11
j_call: TRBJ1-1
clone_size: .
d_call: .
cdr3_aa: CSGRRNTEAFF
cdr3_nt: TGCAGCGGGCGGCGGAACACTGAAGCTTTCTTT

v_call: TRBV20-1
cdr3_length: 14
j_call: TRBJ2-7
clone_size: .
d_call: TRBD2
cdr3_aa: CSASRAAGAYEQYF
cdr3_nt: TGCAGTGCTAGTAGGGCAGCGGGGGCCTACGAGCAGTACTTC

v_call: TRBV5-1
cdr3_length: 18
j_call: TRBJ2-6
clone_size: .
d_call: TRBD1
cdr3_aa: CASSRFGTANSGANVLTF
cdr3_nt: TGCGCCAGCAGTAGGTTCGGGACAGCGAACTCTGGGGCCAACGTCCTGACTTTC

v_call: TRBV5-1
cdr3_length: 15
j_call: TRBJ2-1
clone_size: .
d_call: TRBD1
cdr3_aa: CASSETGNSFLEQFF
cdr3_nt: TGCGCCAGCAGCGAGACAGGGAACTCCTTTCTTGAGCAGTTCTTC

v_call: TRBV15
cdr3_length: 15
j_call: TRBJ2-7
clone_size: .
d_call: .
cdr3_aa: CATSTPGAPTYEQYF
cdr3_nt: TGTGCCACCAGCACCCCGGGGGCCCCGACCTACGAGCAGTACTTC

v_call: TRBV7-6
cdr3_length: 15
j_call: TRBJ2-1
clone_size: few
d_call: .
cdr3_aa: CASSLTWAEGDEQFF
cdr3_nt: TGTGCCAGCAGCCTCACCTGGGCAGAGGGCGATGAGCAGTTCTTC

v_call: TRBV20-1
cdr3_length: 15
j_call: TRBJ2-3
clone_size: few
d_call: TRBD2
cdr3_aa: CSARGREGLSDTQYF
cdr3_nt: TGCAGTGCTAGAGGGCGGGAGGGCCTCTCAGATACGCAGTATTTT

v_call: TRBV20-1
cdr3_length: 13
j_call: TRBJ1-6
clone_size: .
d_call: .
cdr3_aa: CRRGPRGDSPLHF
cdr3_nt: TGCAGGCGGGGCCCCCGAGGAGATTCACCCCTCCACTTT

v_call: TRBV6-2/TRBV6-3
cdr3_length: 13
j_call: TRBJ2-4
clone_size: few
d_call: .
cdr3_aa: CASSYVASGSENF
cdr3_nt: .

v_call: TRBV5-1
cdr3_length: 13
j_call: TRBJ2-2
clone_size: few
d_call: TRBD1
cdr3_aa: CASSRGRKEELFF
cdr3_nt: TGCGCCAGCAGCAGGGGGCGGAAGGAGGAGCTGTTTTTT

v_call: TRBV19
cdr3_length: 15
j_call: TRBJ2-7
clone_size: few
d_call: TRBD1
cdr3_aa: CASSIAGTGAYEQYF
cdr3_nt: TGTGCCAGTAGTATAGCCGGGACAGGAGCCTACGAGCAGTACTTC

v_call: TRBV2
cdr3_length: 13
j_call: TRBJ2-1
clone_size: .
d_call: TRBD2
cdr3_aa: CACLERDYNEQFF
cdr3_nt: TGTGCCTGCCTCGAGCGGGACTACAATGAGCAGTTCTTC

v_call: TRBV20-1
cdr3_length: 14
j_call: TRBJ2-3
clone_size: few
d_call: TRBD1
cdr3_aa: CSAIGAGGADTQYF
cdr3_nt: TGCAGTGCTATTGGGGCAGGGGGCGCAGATACGCAGTATTTT

v_call: TRBV29-1
cdr3_length: 13
j_call: TRBJ2-1
clone_size: .
d_call: TRBD2
cdr3_aa: CSVGTSGPPRRFF
cdr3_nt: TGCAGCGTTGGAACTAGCGGGCCGCCTAGGCGGTTCTTC

v_call: TRBV6-5
cdr3_length: 14
j_call: TRBJ2-1
clone_size: .
d_call: .
cdr3_aa: CASSRPGLTIEQFF
cdr3_nt: TGTGCCAGCAGTCGACCGGGTCTTACGATTGAGCAGTTCTTC

v_call: TRBV7-6
cdr3_length: 17
j_call: TRBJ1-5
clone_size: .
d_call: .
cdr3_aa: CASSRLPWTLSNQPQHF
cdr3_nt: TGTGCCAGCAGCCGCCTCCCTTGGACACTTAGCAATCAGCCCCAGCATTTT

v_call: TRBV12-3/TRBV12-4
cdr3_length: 13
j_call: TRBJ1-5
clone_size: few
d_call: TRBD1
cdr3_aa: CASSRTGYQPQHF
cdr3_nt: TGTGCCAGCAGTCGGACAGGCTATCAGCCCCAGCATTTT

v_call: TRBV15
cdr3_length: 17
j_call: TRBJ1-5
clone_size: .
d_call: TRBD1
cdr3_aa: CATSRTRGQGVNQPQHF
cdr3_nt: TGTGCCACCAGCAGGACCCGGGGACAGGGGGTCAATCAGCCCCAGCATTTT

v_call: TRBV6-1
cdr3_length: 16
j_call: TRBJ2-1
clone_size: .
d_call: TRBD2
cdr3_aa: CATRTSGRISYNEQFF
cdr3_nt: TGTGCCACCAGGACTAGCGGGAGAATTTCCTACAATGAGCAGTTCTTC

v_call: TRBV10-3
cdr3_length: 15
j_call: TRBJ2-7
clone_size: .
d_call: TRBD1
cdr3_aa: CAISSLGTASYEQYF
cdr3_nt: TGTGCCATCAGTAGCCTCGGGACAGCATCCTACGAGCAGTACTTC